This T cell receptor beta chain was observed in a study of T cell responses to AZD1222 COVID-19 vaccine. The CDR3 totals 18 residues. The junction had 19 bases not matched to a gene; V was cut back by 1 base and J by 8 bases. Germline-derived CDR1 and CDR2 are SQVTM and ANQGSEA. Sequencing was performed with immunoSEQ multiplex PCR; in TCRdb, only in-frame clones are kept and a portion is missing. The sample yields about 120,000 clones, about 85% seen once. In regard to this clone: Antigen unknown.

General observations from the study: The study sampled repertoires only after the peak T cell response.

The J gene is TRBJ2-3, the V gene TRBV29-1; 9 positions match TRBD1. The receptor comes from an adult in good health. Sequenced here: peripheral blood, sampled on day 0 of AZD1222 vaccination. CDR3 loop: CSVEGGTSGQGLLGTQYF. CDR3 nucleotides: TGCAGCGTTGAAGGAGGGACTTCGGGACAGGGCCTATTAGGTACGCAGTATTTT.